Detailed here is one TCR beta chain. Sequenced by immunoSEQ multiplex PCR; TCRdb stores in-frame clones only, minus some. The sample holds a few hundred thousand clones, under 70% seen once. The data were taken from a study of cytotoxic CD8 clonotypes in ibrutinib-treated CLL. In germline, CDR1 is SGHRS, CDR2 YFSETQ. The CDR3 sequence is 15 residues long. Trimming at V came to 0 bases and at J to 4 bases, leaving 5 bases not matched to a gene. This rearrangement joins TRBV5-1 to TRBJ2-7, with 9 nucleotides matching TRBD1. The sample was PBMCs, taken after 36 months of ibrutinib treatment. The clonotype originates from a human donor with chronic lymphocytic leukemia. CDR3 sequence (DNA): TGCGCCAGCAGCTTGGCCGATGGACAGGGGTACGAGCAGTACTTC. Translated: CASSLADGQGYEQYF.